The 11 T cell receptor beta chains below all came from one sample that was sequenced in a study of identifying expanded T cells in peripheral blood. Sequencing was performed with immunoSEQ multiplex PCR; in TCRdb, only in-frame clones are kept and a portion is missing. Of around 120,000 clones in the sample, approximately 86% were seen once. The sequenced sample consisted of blood. Receptors originate from a person between 18 and 69 years old in good health.

This chain uses TRBV7-9 with TRBJ1-1; D call uncertain. Per the germline V gene, CDR1 is SEHNR and CDR2 is FQNEAQ (reference sequence). Trimming took off 1 base at V and 8 bases at J, with 5 bases between the two ends. This CDR3 is built from 11 residues. CDR3 residues: CASSLVGEAFF. In nucleotides, the CDR3 is TGTGCCAGCAGCTTAGTCGGAGAAGCTTTCTTT.

This chain connects TRBV7-9 to TRBJ2-7; no definite D call. This CDR3 has 11 residues. Germline assignment: CDR1 SEHNR and CDR2 FQNEAQ (reference sequence). V lost 3 bases, J lost 3 bases, and 3 bases lay in between. The CDR3 nucleotides read TGTGCCAGCAGCTTCAGCTACGAGCAGTACTTC. Its protein product is CASSFSYEQYF.

The chain couples TRBV23-1 to TRBJ1-6; D not resolved. TRBV23-1 is an ORF, and what it does is uncertain. This CDR3 comprises 18 residues. V was cut by 1 base and J by 0 bases, with 13 bases left in between. The CDR3 DNA reads TGCGCCAGCAGTCAATTGGGTCGGGAGAGCTCCTATAATTCACCCCTCCACTTT. It codes for CASSQLGRESSYNSPLHF.

This clone has only a few counts. The chain couples TRBV6-5 to TRBJ2-1; tentatively, D is TRBD1 or TRBD2 (5 bases each). Germline lookup yields CDR1 MNHEY and CDR2 SVGAGI. V was clipped by 5 bases and J by 3 bases, with 8 bases between them. CDR3 size: 13 residues. CDR3 amino acids: CASSRDHYNEQFF. The CDR3 DNA is TGTGCCAGCAGTCGGGACCACTACAATGAGCAGTTCTTC.

The chain uses TRBV7-9 and TRBJ1-5, with D tentatively TRBD1 (5 bases). This CDR3 region has 18 residues. V was cut by 4 bases and J by 0 bases, with 19 bases left in between. From germline, CDR1 is SEHNR and CDR2 FQNEAQ (reference sequence). The CDR3 here is CASSWGIAGSYSNQPQHF. DNA for the CDR3: TGTGCCAGCAGCTGGGGGATTGCAGGGTCCTATAGCAATCAGCCCCAGCATTTT. The variable domain in full, completed from reference TRBV7-9 and TRBJ1-5, reads DTGVSQNPRHKITKRGQNVTFRCDPISEHNRLYWYRQTLGQGPEFLTYFQNEAQLEKSRLLSDRFSAERPKGSFSTLEIQRTEQGDSAMYLCASSWGIAGSYSNQPQHFGDGTRLSIL.

V and J are TRBV7-8 and TRBJ1-2; TRBD1 matches at 8 bases. Germline V gene sequence: CDR1 SGHVS, CDR2 FQNEAQ. The CDR3 covers 15 residues. V was pared by 0 bases and J by 9 bases, with 9 bases of the junction left unmatched. The chain's CDR3 is CASSLAFQGAGSYTF. In DNA form, the CDR3 reads TGTGCCAGCAGCTTAGCTTTCCAGGGGGCGGGGAGCTACACCTTC.

This clone occurred a few times. The V and J genes are TRBV14 and TRBJ1-6, with 7 nucleotides matching TRBD1. There are 13 residues in the CDR3. CDR1 and CDR2 (germline): SGHDN, FVKESK. V lost 1 base and J lost 17; bases outside the gene matches: 8. CDR3 amino acids: CASSQGATGAFHF. In DNA, the CDR3 is TGTGCCAGCAGCCAAGGAGCCACAGGGGCTTTCCACTTT.

This chain connects TRBV4-1 to TRBJ1-4; TRBD1 agrees at 9 bases. The germline gives CDR1 MGHRA, CDR2 YSYEKL. The CDR3 contains 17 residues. The J segment lost 4 bases and the V segment lost 3 bases, leaving 9 bases of the junction unmatched. The chain's CDR3 is CASSQKDRGGVNEKLFF. The CDR3 bases are TGCGCCAGCAGCCAGAAGGACAGGGGAGGGGTTAATGAAAAACTGTTTTTT.

A single count supports this clone. V usage is TRBV6-5 and J usage is TRBJ1-1, with D possibly matching TRBD1 (6 bases). Germline V gives CDR1 MNHEY, CDR2 SVGAGI. The ends were cut back, 0 bases at V and 4 bases at J, with 12 bases in the middle. This CDR3 has 15 residues. The CDR3 sequence is CASSYSMLGGTEAFF. For the CDR3, the DNA is TGTGCCAGCAGTTACTCGATGTTAGGGGGCACTGAAGCTTTCTTT.

This clone was seen a single time. The rearrangement joins TRBV14 to TRBJ1-1, with TRBD1 as a possible D gene (5 bases). V shed 1 base and J shed 4 bases, with 10 bases lying between them. The CDR3 loop spans 14 amino acids. Germline V gene sequence: CDR1 SGHDN, CDR2 FVKESK. Here the CDR3 DNA reads TGTGCCAGCAGCCAAGCCGGAAGGGGCACTGAAGCTTTCTTT. It specifies CASSQAGRGTEAFF.

J is TRBJ2-3 and V is TRBV5-1, with D uncertain. The CDR3 has 15 residues. CDR1 and CDR2 from the germline V gene are SGHRS and YFSETQ. The V and J ends lost 1 base and 6 bases respectively, with 15 bases between them. The CDR3 DNA sequence: TGCGCCAGCAGCTTGTTGTCCGATGACGGGGATACGCAGTATTTT. This translates into CASSLLSDDGDTQYF.